This TCR beta chain was obtained from a study of blood T cell repertoires in COVID-19. Turning to the study itself: Acute and convalescent COVID-19 specimens originated in the United States, Italy and Spain.

Trimming took 1 base from V and 2 from J, leaving 20 bases between them. CDR3 length: 18 amino acids. The V gene's germline CDR1 is KGHSH and CDR2 LQKENI. In the authors' workflow: Amplification from reference gene primers served as the basis for estimated nucleated cell counts. Clones were sequenced by immunoSEQ multiplex PCR, and TCRdb holds only the in-frame ones, with some missing. D and trimming come from the DNA, and the V and J calls and clone size come from that table. Found here are roughly 100,000 clones, around nine tenths of them singletons; the top ten hold roughly 17%. This TCR derives from a woman of 80 years or more in a cohort sampled during active COVID-19. Input material: peripheral blood. The chain links TRBV18 to TRBJ1-1; a possible D gene is TRBD1 (6 bases). CDR3 loop: CASSPRSGDTVFNTEAFF. The CDR3, as DNA: TGTGCCAGCTCACCACGTTCAGGGGACACGGTCTTTAACACTGAAGCTTTCTTT.